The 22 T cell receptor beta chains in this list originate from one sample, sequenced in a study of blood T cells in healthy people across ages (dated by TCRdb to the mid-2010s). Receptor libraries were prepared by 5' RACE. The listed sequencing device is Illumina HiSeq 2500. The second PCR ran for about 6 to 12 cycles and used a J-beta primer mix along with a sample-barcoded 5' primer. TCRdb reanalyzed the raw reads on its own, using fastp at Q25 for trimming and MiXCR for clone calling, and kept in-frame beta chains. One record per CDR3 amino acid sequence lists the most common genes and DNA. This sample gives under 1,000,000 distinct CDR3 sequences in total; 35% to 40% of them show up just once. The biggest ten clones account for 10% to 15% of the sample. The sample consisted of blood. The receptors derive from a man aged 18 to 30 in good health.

CDR3 region: CASSLETGHYGYTF. The CDR3 DNA reads as TGCGCCAGCAGCTTGGAAACAGGGCACTATGGCTACACCTTC. This sequence joins TRBV5-1 and TRBJ1-2; tentative D call: TRBD1 (6 bases). In germline, CDR1 is SGHRS, CDR2 YFSETQ. The length of the CDR3 is 14 residues. Trimming took off 0 bases at V and 3 bases at J, with 9 bases between the two ends.

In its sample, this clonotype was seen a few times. The CDR3 DNA reads as TGTGCCAGCAGCTTAGTCAGGGACCAGGGCTCCTACAATGAGCAGTTCTTC. Protein: CASSLVRDQGSYNEQFF. This chain uses TRBV11-2 with TRBJ2-1; D possibly matches TRBD1 or TRBD2 (5 bases each). Trimming removed 1 base at V and 0 bases at J, with 13 bases between. Germline CDR1 SGHAT, CDR2 FQNNGV. The CDR3 contains 17 residues.

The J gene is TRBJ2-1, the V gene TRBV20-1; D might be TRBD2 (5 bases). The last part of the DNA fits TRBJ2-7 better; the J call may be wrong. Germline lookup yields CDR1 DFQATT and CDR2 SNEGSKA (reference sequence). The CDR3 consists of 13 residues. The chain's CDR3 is CSARDRRYDEQYF. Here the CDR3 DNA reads TGCAGTGCTAGAGATAGGAGGTACGATGAGCAGTACTTC.

The CDR3 nucleotides are TGTGCCAGCAGCTTAGACGTGGGGAACACTGAAGCTTTCTTT. The encoded protein is CASSLDVGNTEAFF. This chain links TRBV7-9 with TRBJ1-1; no firm D call. CDR1 is SEHNR, CDR2 FQNEAQ, per germline (reference sequence). Deletions cut 1 base from V and 1 base from J, with 7 bases between. The CDR3 is 14 amino acids. Full variable domain (rest looked up from reference TRBV7-9 and TRBJ1-1): DTGVSQNPRHKITKRGQNVTFRCDPISEHNRLYWYRQTLGQGPEFLTYFQNEAQLEKSRLLSDRFSAERPKGSFSTLEIQRTEQGDSAMYLCASSLDVGNTEAFFGQGTRLTVV.

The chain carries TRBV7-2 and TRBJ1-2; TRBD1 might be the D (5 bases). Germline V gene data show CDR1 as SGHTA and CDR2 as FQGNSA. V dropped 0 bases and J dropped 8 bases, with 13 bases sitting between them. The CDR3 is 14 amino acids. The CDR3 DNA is TGTGCCAGCAGCTTAGCCAGGGTCGGGAGCGGCTACACCTTC. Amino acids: CASSLARVGSGYTF.

Written as DNA, the CDR3 is TGCAGTGCCCGGAATCAGCCTAATGAAAAACTGTTTTTT. Amino acid sequence: CSARNQPNEKLFF. V gene TRBV20-1 combines with J gene TRBJ1-4; D gene ambiguous. V was shortened by 6 bases and J by 3 bases, with 11 bases between the two germline ends. Germline lookup yields CDR1 DFQATT and CDR2 SNEGSKA (reference sequence). This CDR3 contains 13 residues.

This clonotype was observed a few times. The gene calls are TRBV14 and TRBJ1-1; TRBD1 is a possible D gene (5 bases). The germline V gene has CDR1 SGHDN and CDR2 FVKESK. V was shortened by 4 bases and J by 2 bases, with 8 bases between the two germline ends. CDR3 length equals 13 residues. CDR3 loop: CASSRTYNTEAFF. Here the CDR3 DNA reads TGTGCCAGCAGCCGGACATATAACACTGAAGCTTTCTTT.

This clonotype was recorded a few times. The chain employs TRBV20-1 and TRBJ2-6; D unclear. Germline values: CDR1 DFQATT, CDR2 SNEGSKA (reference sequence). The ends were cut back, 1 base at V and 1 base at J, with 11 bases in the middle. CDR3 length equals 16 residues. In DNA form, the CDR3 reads TGCAGTGCTAGAGTAACCCAGGAATCTGGGGCCAACGTCCTGACTTTC. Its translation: CSARVTQESGANVLTF.

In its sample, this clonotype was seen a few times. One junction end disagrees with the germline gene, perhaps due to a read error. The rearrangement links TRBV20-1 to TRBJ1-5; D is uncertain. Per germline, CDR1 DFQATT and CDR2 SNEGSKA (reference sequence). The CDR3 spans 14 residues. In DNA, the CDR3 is TGCAGTGCTAGAGATGGCACCAGCAATCACCCCCAGCATTTT. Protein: CSARDGTSNHPQHF.

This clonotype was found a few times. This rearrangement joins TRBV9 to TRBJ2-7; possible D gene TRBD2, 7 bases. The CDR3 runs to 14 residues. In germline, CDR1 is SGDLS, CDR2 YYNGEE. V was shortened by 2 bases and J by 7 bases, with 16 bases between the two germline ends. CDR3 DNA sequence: TGTGCCAGCAGCGTGGGGGGGGCCATGGATGAGCAGTACTTC. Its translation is CASSVGGAMDEQYF. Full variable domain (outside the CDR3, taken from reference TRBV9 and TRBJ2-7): DSGVTQTPKHLITATGQRVTLRCSPRSGDLSVYWYQQSLDQGLQFLIQYYNGEERAKGNILERFSAQQFPDLHSELNLSSLELGDSALYFCASSVGGAMDEQYFGPGTRLTVT.

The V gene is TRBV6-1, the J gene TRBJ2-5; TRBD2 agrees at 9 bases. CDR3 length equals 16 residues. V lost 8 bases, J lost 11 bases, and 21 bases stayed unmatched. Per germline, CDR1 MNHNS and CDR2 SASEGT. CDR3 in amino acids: CASPGDSGGTYNEQYF. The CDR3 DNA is TGTGCCAGCCCCGGGGATAGCGGGGGTACCTACAATGAGCAGTACTTC.

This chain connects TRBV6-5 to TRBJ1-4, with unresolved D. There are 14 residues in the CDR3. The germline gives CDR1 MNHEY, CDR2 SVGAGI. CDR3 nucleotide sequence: TGTATCAGCAGCCCCGGGTGGGCTAATGAAAAACTGTTTTTT. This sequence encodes CISSPGWANEKLFF.

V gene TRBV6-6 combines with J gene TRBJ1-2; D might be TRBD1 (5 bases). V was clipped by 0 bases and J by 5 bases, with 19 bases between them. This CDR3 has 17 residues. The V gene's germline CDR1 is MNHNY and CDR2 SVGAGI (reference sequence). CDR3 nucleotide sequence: TGTGCCAGCAGTTACTCGGACAATTACCGCGGTGAATATGGCTACACCTTC. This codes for CASSYSDNYRGEYGYTF.

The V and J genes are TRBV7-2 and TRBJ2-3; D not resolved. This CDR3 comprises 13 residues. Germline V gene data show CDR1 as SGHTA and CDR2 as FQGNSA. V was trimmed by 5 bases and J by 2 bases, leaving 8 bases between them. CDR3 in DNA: TGTGCCAGCAGCCACGAGAACACAGATACGCAGTATTTT. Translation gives CASSHENTDTQYF.

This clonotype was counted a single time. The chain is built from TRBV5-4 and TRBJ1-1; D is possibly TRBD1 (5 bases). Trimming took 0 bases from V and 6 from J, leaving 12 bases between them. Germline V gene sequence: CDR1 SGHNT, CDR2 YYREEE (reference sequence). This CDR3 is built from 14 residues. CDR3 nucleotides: TGTGCCAGCAGCTTGGAAGGGGATAGCGCTGAAGCTTTCTTT. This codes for CASSLEGDSAEAFF.

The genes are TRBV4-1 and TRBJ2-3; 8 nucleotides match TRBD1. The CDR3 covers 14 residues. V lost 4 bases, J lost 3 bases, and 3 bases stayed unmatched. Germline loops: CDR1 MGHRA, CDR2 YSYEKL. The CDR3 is CASSPWTGTDTQYF. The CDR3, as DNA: TGCGCCAGCAGCCCCTGGACAGGGACAGATACGCAGTATTTT.

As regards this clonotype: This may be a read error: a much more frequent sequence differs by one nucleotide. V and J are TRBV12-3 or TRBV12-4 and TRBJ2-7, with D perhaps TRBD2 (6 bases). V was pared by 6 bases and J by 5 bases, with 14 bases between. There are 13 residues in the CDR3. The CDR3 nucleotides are TGTGCCAGCAGCCCCGGGGACTGCCACGAGCAGTACTTC. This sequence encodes CASSPGDCHEQYF.

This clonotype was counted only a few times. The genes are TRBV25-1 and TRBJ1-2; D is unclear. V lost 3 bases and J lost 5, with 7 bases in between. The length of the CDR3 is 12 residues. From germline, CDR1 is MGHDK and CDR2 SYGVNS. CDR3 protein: CASSDRMYGYTF. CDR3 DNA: TGTGCCAGCAGTGACCGGATGTATGGCTACACCTTC.

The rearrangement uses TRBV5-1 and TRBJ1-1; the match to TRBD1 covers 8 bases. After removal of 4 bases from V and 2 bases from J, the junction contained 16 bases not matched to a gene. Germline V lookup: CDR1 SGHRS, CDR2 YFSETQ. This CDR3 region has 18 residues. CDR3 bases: TGCGCCAGCAGCGCCCGGGACAGGTCCCTCCTACGAAACACTGAAGCTTTCTTT. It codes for CASSARDRSLLRNTEAFF.

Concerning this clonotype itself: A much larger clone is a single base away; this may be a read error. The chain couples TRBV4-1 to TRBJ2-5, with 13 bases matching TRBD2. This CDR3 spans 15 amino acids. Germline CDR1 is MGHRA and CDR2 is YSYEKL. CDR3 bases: TGCGCCTGCAGCCAGGGACTAGCGGGGAACAATGAGCAGTACTTC. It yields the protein CACSQGLAGNNEQYF.

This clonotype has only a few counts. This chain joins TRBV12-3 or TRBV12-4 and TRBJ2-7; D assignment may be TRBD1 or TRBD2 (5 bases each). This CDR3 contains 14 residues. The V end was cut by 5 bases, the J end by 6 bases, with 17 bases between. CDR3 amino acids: CASSPPGPLAEQYF. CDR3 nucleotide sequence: TGTGCCAGCAGTCCTCCGGGACCCCTCGCCGAGCAGTACTTC.

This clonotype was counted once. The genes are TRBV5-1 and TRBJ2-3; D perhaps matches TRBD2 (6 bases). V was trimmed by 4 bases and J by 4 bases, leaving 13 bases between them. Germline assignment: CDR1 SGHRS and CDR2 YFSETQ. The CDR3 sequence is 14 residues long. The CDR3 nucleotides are TGCGCCAGCAGCGCCTCGGACTACGCAGATACGCAGTATTTT. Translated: CASSASDYADTQYF.